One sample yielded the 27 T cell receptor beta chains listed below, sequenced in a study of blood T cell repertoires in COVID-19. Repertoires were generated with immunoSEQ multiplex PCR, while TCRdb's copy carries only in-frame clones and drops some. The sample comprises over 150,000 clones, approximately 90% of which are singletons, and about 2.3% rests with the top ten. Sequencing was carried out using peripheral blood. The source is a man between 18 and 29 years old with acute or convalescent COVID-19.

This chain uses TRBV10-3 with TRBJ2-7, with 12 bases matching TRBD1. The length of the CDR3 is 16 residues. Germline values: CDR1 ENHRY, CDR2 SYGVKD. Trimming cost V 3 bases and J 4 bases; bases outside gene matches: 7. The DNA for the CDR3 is TGTGCCATCAGTGATCCCGGGACAGGGGGCTGGTACGAGCAGTACTTC. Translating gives CAISDPGTGGWYEQYF.

The CDR3 loop reads CASSSTSDRGTEAFF. The CDR3, as DNA: TGCGCCAGCAGCTCAACCTCCGACAGGGGTACTGAAGCTTTCTTT. The V and J genes are TRBV5-1 and TRBJ1-1, with 8 bases aligning to TRBD1. The CDR3 length is 15 residues. V was clipped by 3 bases and J by 5 bases; unmatched bases: 9. Germline CDR1 reads SGHRS; CDR2 reads YFSETQ.

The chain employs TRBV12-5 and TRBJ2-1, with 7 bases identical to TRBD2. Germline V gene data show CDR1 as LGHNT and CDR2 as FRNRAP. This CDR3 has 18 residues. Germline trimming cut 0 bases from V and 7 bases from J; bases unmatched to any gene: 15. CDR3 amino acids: CASGLVLLGAGSANEQFF. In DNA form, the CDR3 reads TGTGCTAGTGGTTTGGTACTATTGGGAGCGGGATCCGCAAATGAGCAGTTCTTC.

This chain's CDR3 is CASRSDRGPYEGYNEQFF. DNA of the CDR3: TGCGCCAGCAGATCGGACAGGGGGCCTTACGAGGGCTACAATGAGCAGTTCTTC. The chain carries TRBV5-1 and TRBJ2-1, with 11 nucleotides matching TRBD1. V was pared by 5 bases and J by 3 bases, with 13 bases of the junction left unmatched. The CDR3 runs to 18 residues. CDR1 is SGHRS and CDR2 is YFSETQ in the germline V gene.

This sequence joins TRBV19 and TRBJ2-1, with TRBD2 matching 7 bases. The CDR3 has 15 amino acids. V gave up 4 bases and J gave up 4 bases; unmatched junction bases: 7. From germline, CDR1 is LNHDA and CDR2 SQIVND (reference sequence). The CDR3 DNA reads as TGTGCCAGTAGTACCTTCGGGGGGACTTACAATGAGCAGTTCTTC. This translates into CASSTFGGTYNEQFF.

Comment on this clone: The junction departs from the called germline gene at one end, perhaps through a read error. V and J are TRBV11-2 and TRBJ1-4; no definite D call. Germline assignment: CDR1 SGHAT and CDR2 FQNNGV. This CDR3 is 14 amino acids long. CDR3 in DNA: TGTGCCAGCAGCTTACTTGCGGGCGGTGAAAGACTGTTTTTT. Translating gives CASSLLAGGERLFF.

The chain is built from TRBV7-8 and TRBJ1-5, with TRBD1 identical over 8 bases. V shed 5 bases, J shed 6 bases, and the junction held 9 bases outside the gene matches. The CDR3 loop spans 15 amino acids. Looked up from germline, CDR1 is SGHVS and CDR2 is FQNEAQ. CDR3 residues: CASSPGQVNGQPQHF. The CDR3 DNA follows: TGTGCCAGCAGCCCGGGACAGGTAAACGGTCAGCCCCAGCATTTT.

CDR3 residues: CASSFRTGDTEAFF. The CDR3 DNA sequence: TGTGCCAGTAGTTTTCGGACAGGGGATACTGAAGCTTTCTTT. The rearrangement links TRBV19 to TRBJ1-1, with TRBD1 matching over 9 bases. J was trimmed by 5 bases and V by 5 bases; bases with no gene match: 6. This CDR3 has 14 amino acids. Germline-derived CDR1 and CDR2 are LNHDA and SQIVND (reference sequence).

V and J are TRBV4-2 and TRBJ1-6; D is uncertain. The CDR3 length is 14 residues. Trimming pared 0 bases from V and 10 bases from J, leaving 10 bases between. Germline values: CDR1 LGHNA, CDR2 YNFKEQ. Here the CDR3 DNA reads TGTGCCAGCAGCCAAGATCTGGAGGAATCACCCCTCCACTTT. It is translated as CASSQDLEESPLHF.

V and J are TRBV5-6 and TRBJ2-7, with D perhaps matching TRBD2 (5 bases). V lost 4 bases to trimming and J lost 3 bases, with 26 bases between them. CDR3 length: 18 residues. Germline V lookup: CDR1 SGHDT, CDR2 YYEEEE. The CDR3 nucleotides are TGTGCCAGCAGCCCCCCGGGTGGTCGGGGAGTAGGACTCTACGAGCAGTACTTC. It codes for CASSPPGGRGVGLYEQYF.

The CDR3 nucleotides are TGTGCTAGAAGCGATCGGACAGGGGGAAATTCACCCCTCCACTTT. This sequence encodes CARSDRTGGNSPLHF. The chain uses TRBV30 and TRBJ1-6, with 10 bases identical to TRBD1. Germline assignment: CDR1 GTSNPN and CDR2 SVGIG (reference sequence). The CDR3 extends over 15 amino acids.

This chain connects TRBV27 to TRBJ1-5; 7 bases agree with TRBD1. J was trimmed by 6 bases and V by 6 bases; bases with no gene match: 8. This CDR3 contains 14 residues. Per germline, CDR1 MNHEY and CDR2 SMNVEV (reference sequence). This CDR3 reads CASSPLTGSQPQHF. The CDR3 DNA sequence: TGTGCCAGCAGCCCCTTGACAGGGAGTCAGCCCCAGCATTTT.

CDR3 region: CASSLDTRATGKAGNTIYF. In DNA, the CDR3 is TGTGCCAGCAGCTTAGACACCAGGGCAACAGGGAAAGCTGGAAACACCATATATTTT. The J gene is TRBJ1-3, the V gene TRBV7-9; a weak D match, TRBD1 (6 bases). Trimming pared 1 base from V and 2 bases from J, leaving 21 bases between. The CDR3 length is 19 residues. Germline-derived CDR1 and CDR2 are SEHNR and FQNEAQ (reference sequence).

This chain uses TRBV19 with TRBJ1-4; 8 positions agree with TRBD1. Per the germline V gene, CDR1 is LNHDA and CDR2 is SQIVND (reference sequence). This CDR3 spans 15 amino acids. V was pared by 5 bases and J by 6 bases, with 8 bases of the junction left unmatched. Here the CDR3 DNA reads TGTGCCAGTAGTCCTAGGACAGGGTGGCATGAAAAACTGTTTTTT. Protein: CASSPRTGWHEKLFF.

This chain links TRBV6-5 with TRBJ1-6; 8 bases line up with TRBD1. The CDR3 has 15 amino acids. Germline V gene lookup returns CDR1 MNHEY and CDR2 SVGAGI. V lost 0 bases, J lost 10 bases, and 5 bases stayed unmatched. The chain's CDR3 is CASSYSGTGESPLHF. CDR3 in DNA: TGTGCCAGCAGTTACTCCGGGACAGGCGAATCACCCCTCCACTTT.

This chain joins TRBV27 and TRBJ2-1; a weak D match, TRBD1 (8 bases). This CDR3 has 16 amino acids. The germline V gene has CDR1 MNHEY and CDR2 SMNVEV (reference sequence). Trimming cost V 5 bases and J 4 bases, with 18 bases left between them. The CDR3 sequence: CASSKQGGSIYNEQFF. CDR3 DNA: TGTGCCAGCAGTAAACAGGGGGGGTCGATTTACAATGAGCAGTTCTTC.

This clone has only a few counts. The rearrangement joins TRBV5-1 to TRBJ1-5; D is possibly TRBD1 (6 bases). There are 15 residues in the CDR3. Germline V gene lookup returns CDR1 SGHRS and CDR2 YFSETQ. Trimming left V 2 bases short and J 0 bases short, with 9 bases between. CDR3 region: CASSLGQYSNQPQHF. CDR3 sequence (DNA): TGCGCCAGCAGCTTAGGACAGTATAGCAATCAGCCCCAGCATTTT.

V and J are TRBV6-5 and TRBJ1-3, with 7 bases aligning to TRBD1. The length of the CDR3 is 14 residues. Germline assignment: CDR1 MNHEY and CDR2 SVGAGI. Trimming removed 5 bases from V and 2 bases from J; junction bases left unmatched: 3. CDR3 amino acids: CASSQGGTGNTIYF. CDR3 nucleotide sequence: TGTGCCAGCAGTCAGGGGGGAACTGGAAACACCATATATTTT.

This CDR3 reads CASSSDRAYEQYF. The DNA of the CDR3 is TGTGCCAGCAGCTCGGACAGGGCCTACGAGCAGTACTTC. The chain couples TRBV5-4 to TRBJ2-7; the match to TRBD1 covers 8 bases. V lost 3 bases and J lost 2; bases outside the gene matches: 1. The CDR3 is 13 amino acids. Germline CDR1 is SGHNT and CDR2 is YYREEE (reference sequence).

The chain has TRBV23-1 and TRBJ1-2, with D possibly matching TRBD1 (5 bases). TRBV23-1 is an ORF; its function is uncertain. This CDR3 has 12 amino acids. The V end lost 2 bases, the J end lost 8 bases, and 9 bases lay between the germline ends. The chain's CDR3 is CASSQGQGGYTF. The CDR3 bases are TGCGCCAGCAGTCAAGGCCAGGGAGGCTACACCTTC.

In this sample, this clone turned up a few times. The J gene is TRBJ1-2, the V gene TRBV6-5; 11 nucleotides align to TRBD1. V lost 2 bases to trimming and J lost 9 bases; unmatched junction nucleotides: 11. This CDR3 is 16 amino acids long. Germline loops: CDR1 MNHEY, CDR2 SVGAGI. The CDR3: CASSYAGTGGFASYTF. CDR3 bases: TGTGCCAGCAGTTACGCAGGGACAGGGGGATTTGCTAGCTACACCTTC.

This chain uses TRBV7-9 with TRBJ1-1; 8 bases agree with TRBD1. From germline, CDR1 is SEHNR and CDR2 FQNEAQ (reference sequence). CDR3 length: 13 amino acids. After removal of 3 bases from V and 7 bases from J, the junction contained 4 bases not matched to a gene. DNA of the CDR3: TGTGCCAGCAGCTTTGGACAGGGCCTTGAAGCTTTCTTT. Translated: CASSFGQGLEAFF.

CDR3 bases: TGTGCCAGCAGCAAAGGAGGCAGGGGGCGGGACACTGAAGCTTTCTTT. It yields the protein CASSKGGRGRDTEAFF. The chain has TRBV21-1 and TRBJ1-1; the table names TRBD1, a call not compared with the DNA. TRBV21-1 represents a pseudogene. The CDR3 has 16 residues.

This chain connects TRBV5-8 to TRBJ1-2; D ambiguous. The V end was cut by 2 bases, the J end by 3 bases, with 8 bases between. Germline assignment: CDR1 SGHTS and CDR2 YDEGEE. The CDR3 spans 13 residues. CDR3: CASSLQSDYGYTF. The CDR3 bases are TGTGCCAGCAGCTTACAGAGTGACTATGGCTACACCTTC.

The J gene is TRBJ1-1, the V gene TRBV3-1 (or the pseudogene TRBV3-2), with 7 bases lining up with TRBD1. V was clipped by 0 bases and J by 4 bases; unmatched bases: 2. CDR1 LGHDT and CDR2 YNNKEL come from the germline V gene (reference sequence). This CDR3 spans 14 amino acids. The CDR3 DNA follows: TGTGCCAGCAGCCAAGAGTACAGGGGCACTGAAGCTTTCTTT. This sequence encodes CASSQEYRGTEAFF.

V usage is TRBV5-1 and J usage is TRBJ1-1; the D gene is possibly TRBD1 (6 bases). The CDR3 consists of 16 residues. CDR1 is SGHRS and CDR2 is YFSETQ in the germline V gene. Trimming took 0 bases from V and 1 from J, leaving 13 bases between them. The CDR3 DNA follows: TGCGCCAGCAGCTTGGGAGTAGGACAGTCGAACACTGAAGCTTTCTTT. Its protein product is CASSLGVGQSNTEAFF.

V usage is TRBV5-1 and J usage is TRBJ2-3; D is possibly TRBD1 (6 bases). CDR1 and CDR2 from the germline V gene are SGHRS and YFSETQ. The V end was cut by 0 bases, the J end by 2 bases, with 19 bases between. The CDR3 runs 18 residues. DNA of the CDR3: TGCGCCAGCAGCTTGGGTACCCCGGGACACTACTACACAGATACGCAGTATTTT. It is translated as CASSLGTPGHYYTDTQYF.